Sequencing of this TCR beta chain was carried out in a study of blood T cell repertoires in COVID-19. The CDR3 consists of 15 residues. V gave up 4 bases and J gave up 11 bases; unmatched junction bases: 15. The germline gives CDR1 SGHRS, CDR2 YFSETQ. Source study methods: Amplified reference gene primers provided the basis for estimating nucleated cell counts. The table came from immunoSEQ multiplex PCR; TCRdb's copy has only in-frame clones and leaves some out. The D gene and trimming were derived from the DNA, and the V and J assignments and clone size from that table. The sample lists around 130,000 clones; approximately 80% were seen once.

The TCR comes from a man aged 80 or over with acute or convalescent COVID-19. Sequenced input: peripheral blood. The J gene is TRBJ1-1, the V gene TRBV5-1; TRBD1 agrees at 9 bases. CDR3 loop: CASSSSGQGNVGAFF. CDR3 coding DNA: TGCGCCAGCAGCAGTTCGGGACAGGGCAATGTTGGTGCTTTCTTT.